The 21 T cell receptor beta chains below come from one sample, sequenced in a study of cytomegalovirus exposure and HLA in healthy donors. Both 60 Vbeta primers and 13 Jbeta primers went into the PCR. Measured with immunoSEQ multiplex PCR; TCRdb has only the in-frame clones, and not every one. Among 100,000 to 150,000 clones listed, about 80% were seen once. The sample was PBMCs. These receptors all come from a man aged 25-45 years in good health and CMV-seropositive.

This clone has a handful of counts. The rearrangement links TRBV4-1 to TRBJ2-6; TRBD2 agrees at 7 bases. The J segment lost 2 bases and the V segment lost 4 bases, leaving 5 bases of the junction unmatched. Per germline, CDR1 MGHRA and CDR2 YSYEKL. CDR3 length: 16 amino acids. In DNA, the CDR3 is TGCGCCAGCAGCCGGGGAGGACTAGCTGGGGCCAACGTCCTGACTTTC. The encoded protein is CASSRGGLAGANVLTF.

V is TRBV2 and J is TRBJ2-4, with D maybe TRBD2 (7 bases). V lost 2 bases and J 12 bases, leaving 29 bases between the germline ends. The germline gives CDR1 SNHLY, CDR2 FYNNEI. The CDR3 covers 18 residues. The CDR3: CASSEKGTVGGRRDSQYF. The CDR3 DNA is TGTGCCAGCAGTGAAAAGGGTACGGTCGGGGGGCGAAGAGACAGTCAGTACTTC.

The rearrangement uses TRBV18 and TRBJ1-3, with D unresolved. Trimming shortened V by 2 bases and J by 0 bases, and 11 bases separated the two germline ends. The CDR3 consists of 16 residues. The V gene's germline CDR1 is KGHSH and CDR2 LQKENI. This CDR3 is CASSPVPGSSGNTIYF. For the CDR3, the DNA is TGTGCCAGCTCACCAGTCCCTGGGAGCTCTGGAAACACCATATATTTT.

This clone showed up just once. The rearrangement joins TRBV6-1 to TRBJ1-6, with TRBD1 identical over 10 bases. V lost 2 bases to trimming and J lost 9 bases; unmatched junction nucleotides: 13. This CDR3 is built from 18 residues. In germline, CDR1 is MNHNS, CDR2 SASEGT. The CDR3 is CASSEPRLGRDRGSPLHF. The CDR3 DNA follows: TGTGCCAGCAGTGAACCTCGCCTGGGAAGGGACAGGGGTTCACCCCTCCACTTT.

The rearrangement links TRBV18 to TRBJ1-2, with 8 nucleotides matching TRBD1. This CDR3 comprises 16 residues. The V segment lost 4 bases and the J segment 4 bases; nucleotides outside the gene matches: 11. CDR1 is KGHSH, CDR2 LQKENI, per germline. CDR3 sequence: CASSQNQGAETYGYTF. Here the CDR3 DNA reads TGTGCCAGCTCACAAAATCAGGGGGCCGAAACCTATGGCTACACCTTC. The full variable domain, completed using reference TRBV18 and TRBJ1-2, is NAGVMQNPRHLVRRRGQEARLRCSPMKGHSHVYWYRQLPEEGLKFMVYLQKENIIDESGMPKERFSAEFPKEGPSILRIQQVVRGDSAAYFCASSQNQGAETYGYTFGSGTRLTVV.

The rearrangement uses TRBV4-1 and TRBJ2-1; a weak D match, TRBD2 (6 bases). The V gene lost 0 bases and the J gene lost 5 bases, with 17 bases spanning the gap. The CDR3 runs to 17 residues. The germline V gene encodes CDR1 MGHRA and CDR2 YSYEKL. The chain's CDR3 is CASSQDRWRGRHNEQFF. In nucleotides, the CDR3 is TGCGCCAGCAGCCAAGACCGGTGGCGGGGTAGACACAATGAGCAGTTCTTC.

CDR3 region: CASSSLTASYEQYF. The CDR3 bases are TGTGCCAGCAGCTCCTTGACAGCCTCCTACGAGCAGTACTTC. V is TRBV7-6 and J is TRBJ2-7, with D tentatively TRBD1 (5 bases). Germline V gives CDR1 SGHVS, CDR2 FNYEAQ. The CDR3 extends over 14 amino acids. The V end was cut by 4 bases, the J end by 0 bases, with 10 bases between. Variable domain in full (rest from reference TRBV7-6 and TRBJ2-7): GAGVSQSPRYKVTKRGQDVALRCDPISGHVSLYWYRQALGQGPEFLTYFNYEAQQDKSGLPNDRFSAERPEGSISTLTIQRTEQRDSAMYRCASSSLTASYEQYFGPGTRLTVT.

The chain links TRBV12-5 to TRBJ2-2; D is perhaps TRBD1 (6 bases). Trimming pared 1 base from V and 4 bases from J, leaving 13 bases between. CDR1 LGHNT and CDR2 FRNRAP come from the germline V gene. CDR3 length equals 16 residues. This CDR3 reads CASGLGETGLTGELFF. In DNA, the CDR3 is TGTGCTAGTGGTTTGGGGGAGACAGGTCTCACCGGGGAGCTGTTTTTT.

This chain connects TRBV5-1 to TRBJ1-2; TRBD1 matches 10 bases. The trim removed 0 bases at V and 2 bases at J, leaving 4 bases unmatched. The germline V gene encodes CDR1 SGHRS and CDR2 YFSETQ. The CDR3 sequence is 16 residues long. Written as DNA, the CDR3 is TGCGCCAGCAGCTTGGAACCGGGACAGGGGAACTATGGCTACACCTTC. Encoded protein: CASSLEPGQGNYGYTF.

The V call is TRBV6-5, the J call TRBJ1-4, with 8 bases identical to TRBD1. The CDR3 length is 15 residues. The germline gives CDR1 MNHEY, CDR2 SVGAGI. The V segment lost 6 bases and the J segment 5 bases; nucleotides outside the gene matches: 8. The CDR3 DNA sequence: TGTGCCAGCAGCCCTGGACAGGGCATAAATGAAAAACTGTTTTTT. This translates into CASSPGQGINEKLFF.

This clone was recorded once. The genes are TRBV9 and TRBJ2-7; TRBD2 aligns across 7 bases. The CDR3 spans 15 residues. The trim removed 0 bases at V and 0 bases at J, leaving 3 bases unmatched. CDR1 is SGDLS, CDR2 YYNGEE, per germline. CDR3 coding DNA: TGTGCCAGCAGCGTAGGGGGGGGACTCTCCTACGAGCAGTACTTC. The encoded protein is CASSVGGGLSYEQYF.

A few counts support this clone. This specimen includes other DNA sequences encoding the same CDR3. The chain is built from TRBV27 and TRBJ2-7; D is unresolved. The length of the CDR3 is 13 residues. Germline CDR1 and CDR2: MNHEY and SMNVEV (reference sequence). V lost 3 bases, J lost 3 bases, and 9 bases lay in between. The chain's CDR3 is CASSLLPGYEQYF. The CDR3 region has the DNA TGTGCCAGCAGTTTGCTGCCGGGCTACGAGCAGTACTTC.

The chain combines TRBV11-1 with TRBJ2-7; D is unclear. Trimming left V 8 bases short and J 0 bases short, with 14 bases between. The length of the CDR3 is 14 residues. Per the germline V gene, CDR1 is SGHAT and CDR2 is FQDESV (reference sequence). The CDR3 spells CASAPSWSSYEQYF. CDR3 coding DNA: TGTGCCAGCGCCCCGTCTTGGAGCTCCTACGAGCAGTACTTC.

This clone was detected only once. The chain joins TRBV4-2 to TRBJ2-5; D possibly corresponds to TRBD2 (6 bases). The V end lost 3 bases, the J end lost 5 bases, and 19 bases lay between the germline ends. CDR3 size: 16 residues. The germline CDR1 and CDR2 sequences are LGHNA and YNFKEQ. In nucleotides, the CDR3 is TGTGCCAGCAGCCACCGCCCCCAGCGGGCTGAGGAGACCCAGTACTTC. Translation gives CASSHRPQRAEETQYF.

The sample holds one count of this clone. The DNA of the CDR3 is TGTGCCAGCTCAGAGGCCTCCAACTATGGCTACACCTTC. Residues: CASSEASNYGYTF. This rearrangement joins TRBV18 to TRBJ1-2; D unresolved. The CDR3 loop spans 13 amino acids. Germline V gene sequence: CDR1 KGHSH, CDR2 LQKENI. V was cut by 5 bases and J by 2 bases, with 9 bases left in between.

The chain combines TRBV27 with TRBJ2-7; 7 bases fit TRBD1. Germline V lookup: CDR1 MNHEY, CDR2 SMNVEV (reference sequence). The CDR3 covers 16 residues. With V trimmed by 2 bases and J by 0 bases, 7 bases remained unmatched. DNA of the CDR3: TGTGCCAGCAGTTTAATGTGGGACAGACTCTCCTACGAGCAGTACTTC. Its translation: CASSLMWDRLSYEQYF.

This chain connects TRBV5-1 to TRBJ2-7; 7 nucleotides match TRBD2. The CDR3 loop spans 14 amino acids. CDR1 and CDR2 (germline): SGHRS, YFSETQ. V shed 0 bases and J 2 bases; nucleotides not matched to a gene: 2. DNA for the CDR3: TGCGCCAGCAGCTTGGAGGGGACTACCTACGAGCAGTACTTC. Its translation: CASSLEGTTYEQYF.

This clone was counted between two and nine times. The chain employs TRBV18 and TRBJ1-4, with D uncertain. Germline V CDR1 and CDR2: KGHSH, LQKENI. CDR3 length: 14 amino acids. With 2 bases removed from V and 4 bases from J, the gap between germline ends came to 8 bases. Here the CDR3 reads CASSPGENNEKLFF. CDR3 sequence (DNA): TGTGCCAGCTCACCAGGGGAGAATAATGAAAAACTGTTTTTT.

The genes are TRBV6-5 and TRBJ1-1, with 8 bases fitting TRBD1. This CDR3 region has 15 residues. The J segment lost 4 bases and the V segment lost 5 bases, leaving 9 bases of the junction unmatched. Germline values: CDR1 MNHEY, CDR2 SVGAGI. The chain's CDR3 is CASSPLTGAGTEAFF. The DNA of the CDR3 is TGTGCCAGCAGTCCCCTGACAGGGGCGGGCACTGAAGCTTTCTTT.

In nucleotides, the CDR3 is TGTGCCTGGAGTGTACAGGCGATTAGTAATTCACCCCTCCACTTT. Translating gives CAWSVQAISNSPLHF. V is TRBV30 and J is TRBJ1-6, with a tentative D call TRBD1 (5 bases). Trimming took off 0 bases at V and 6 bases at J, with 12 bases between the two ends. CDR1 and CDR2 from the germline V gene are GTSNPN and SVGIG (reference sequence). This CDR3 is built from 15 residues.

The gene calls are TRBV6-5 and TRBJ2-7; no clear D gene. The CDR3 has 14 amino acids. V was clipped by 1 base and J by 3 bases, with 10 bases between them. Germline V gene data show CDR1 as MNHEY and CDR2 as SVGAGI. CDR3 protein: CASSYLAQSYEQYF. The CDR3 nucleotides read TGTGCCAGCAGTTACTTGGCACAGAGCTACGAGCAGTACTTC.